This T cell receptor beta chain was profiled in a study of molecular identifiers for immune sequencing clone quantification. Trimming left V 6 bases short and J 6 bases short, with 18 bases between. CDR3 length: 13 residues. CDR1 and CDR2 from the germline V gene are DFQATT and SNEGSKA (reference sequence). Points on this clonotype: Its antigen is still unknown.

Naive CD8 sequencing libraries were generated from around 20,000 to 1,000,000 sorted cells, with 10%, 30% or 50% RNA as input. Study-level findings and limits: Jurkat TCR RNA from one cell was spiked into approximately 1 million naive cells, and it was reportedly detectable there. Clones that exceeded 20 RNA copies held over 97% of effector molecules, yet under 1% in naive cells.

TCRdb recomputed calls from the PCR reads with MiXCR, one row per CDR3 protein. The data contain 300,000 to 350,000 distinct CDR3 sequences, about a fifth of them singletons. The TCR originated in a human donor in good health. Some libraries in this study had Jurkat cell RNA spiked in. Sequencing was carried out using naive CD8+ T cells from blood, with Jurkat cell RNA spiked in. Subset indicated: FACS-sorted CD8+CD4-CCR7+CD45RA+ naive T cells. This chain uses TRBV20-1 with TRBJ2-7, with D tentatively TRBD2 (5 bases). In DNA, the CDR3 is TGCAGTGCGAGGACCGGGAAATGGGGCGAGCAGTACTTC. Residues: CSARTGKWGEQYF.